One sample yielded the 29 T cell receptor beta chains listed below, sequenced in a study of blood T cell repertoires in COVID-19. The table came from immunoSEQ multiplex PCR; TCRdb's copy has only in-frame clones and leaves some out. Of under 200,000 clones listed, 85% to 90% are singletons. The sequenced material came from peripheral blood. The receptors originated from a woman in her 70s with acute or convalescent COVID-19.

This rearrangement joins TRBV5-1 to TRBJ1-6; 11 nucleotides align to TRBD1. V trimming: 3 bases; J trimming: 9 bases; junction bases outside the gene matches: 11. Looked up from germline, CDR1 is SGHRS and CDR2 is YFSETQ. This CDR3 spans 17 amino acids. As DNA, the CDR3 is TGCGCCAGCAGCTCTGAGGTGGGACAGGGGGTGCGTTCACCCCTCCACTTT. Protein product: CASSSEVGQGVRSPLHF.

This chain joins TRBV9 and TRBJ2-3; D ambiguous. CDR1 and CDR2 (germline): SGDLS, YYNGEE. Trimming stripped 0 bases from V and 11 bases from J, with 13 bases between. There are 13 residues in the CDR3. The CDR3 nucleotides are TGTGCCAGCAGCGTAGATTACAGTTCACAGCAGTATTTT. It is translated as CASSVDYSSQQYF.

The chain employs TRBV29-1 and TRBJ2-5; 11 positions match TRBD1. CDR3 size: 15 residues. Trimming removed 3 bases from V and 5 bases from J; junction bases left unmatched: 8. The germline V gene encodes CDR1 SQVTM and CDR2 ANQGSEA. The CDR3 is CSVELPGQGVETQYF. The CDR3 region has the DNA TGCAGCGTTGAGCTCCCGGGACAGGGGGTGGAGACCCAGTACTTC.

The rearrangement links TRBV7-2 to TRBJ1-3; D remains unclear. Germline CDR1 SGHTA, CDR2 FQGNSA. The CDR3 loop spans 17 amino acids. Trimming took 3 bases from V and 0 from J, leaving 15 bases between them. The CDR3 DNA sequence: TGTGCCAGCAGCTTGATCGTCCGGAGTAACTCTGGAAACACCATATATTTT. This translates into CASSLIVRSNSGNTIYF.

This sequence joins TRBV18 and TRBJ2-2, with 8 bases lining up with TRBD1. The trim removed 3 bases at V and 7 bases at J, leaving 7 bases unmatched. Germline loops: CDR1 KGHSH, CDR2 LQKENI. The CDR3 has 15 residues. CDR3 amino acids: CASSPTGENGGELFF. The CDR3 nucleotides read TGTGCCAGCTCACCGACAGGGGAGAATGGCGGGGAGCTGTTTTTT.

The chain is built from TRBV7-2 and TRBJ2-4, with D tentatively TRBD1 (5 bases). V was shortened by 1 base and J by 8 bases, with 6 bases between the two germline ends. The V gene's germline CDR1 is SGHTA and CDR2 FQGNSA. The CDR3 is made up of 12 amino acids. The CDR3 sequence is CASSLGGHIQYF. The CDR3 DNA follows: TGTGCCAGCAGCTTAGGGGGCCACATTCAGTACTTC. Full variable domain (outside the CDR3, taken from reference TRBV7-2 and TRBJ2-4): GAGVSQSPSNKVTEKGKDVELRCDPISGHTALYWYRQSLGQGLEFLIYFQGNSAPDKSGLPSDRFSAERTGGSVSTLTIQRTQQEDSAVYLCASSLGGHIQYFGAGTRLSVL.

The J gene is TRBJ2-7, the V gene TRBV5-6, with 13 bases that match TRBD2. V gave up 2 bases and J gave up 6 bases; unmatched junction bases: 11. The germline gives CDR1 SGHDT, CDR2 YYEEEE. The CDR3 runs to 17 residues. The CDR3 DNA sequence: TGTGCCAGCAGCTTAGCCAGGACTAGCGGGAGCTCGGGCGAGCAGTACTTC. Protein product: CASSLARTSGSSGEQYF.

This sequence joins TRBV7-9 and TRBJ2-7, with D possibly TRBD1 on 5 matching bases. Germline loops: CDR1 SEHNR, CDR2 FQNEAQ (reference sequence). V lost 2 bases and J 0 bases, leaving 8 bases between the germline ends. The CDR3 sequence is 14 residues long. CDR3 nucleotides: TGTGCCAGCAGCTTACAGGGTTTCTCCTACGAGCAGTACTTC. It is translated as CASSLQGFSYEQYF.

This chain joins TRBV28 and TRBJ1-4; D unclear. CDR1 and CDR2 from the germline V gene are MDHEN and SYDVKM. V dropped 4 bases and J dropped 14 bases, with 23 bases sitting between them. This CDR3 is 15 amino acids long. The CDR3 DNA sequence: TGTGCCAGCAGTTCTACCGGAGTGTGGGCGGGTGTCCTGTTTTTT. Protein sequence: CASSSTGVWAGVLFF.

The V gene is TRBV5-1, the J gene TRBJ2-5; D is undetermined. From germline, CDR1 is SGHRS and CDR2 YFSETQ. This CDR3 comprises 14 residues. V gave up 0 bases and J gave up 2 bases, with 8 bases separating them. The CDR3 coding sequence is TGCGCCAGCAGCTTGGGGGCCCTACAAGAGACCCAGTACTTC. It codes for CASSLGALQETQYF. The complete variable domain, with remaining parts taken from reference TRBV5-1 and TRBJ2-5, reads KAGVTQTPRYLIKTRGQQVTLSCSPISGHRSVSWYQQTPGQGLQFLFEYFSETQRNKGNFPGRFSGRQFSNSRSEMNVSTLELGDSALYLCASSLGALQETQYFGPGTRLLVL.

The rearrangement joins TRBV7-2 to TRBJ1-1; D unresolved. Trimming cost V 0 bases and J 5 bases, with 7 bases left between them. Germline loops: CDR1 SGHTA, CDR2 FQGNSA. CDR3 length: 13 amino acids. As DNA, the CDR3 is TGTGCCAGCAGCTTAGCGGCGGTGACTGAAGCTTTCTTT. It codes for CASSLAAVTEAFF. Full variable domain (missing parts from reference TRBV7-2 and TRBJ1-1): GAGVSQSPSNKVTEKGKDVELRCDPISGHTALYWYRQSLGQGLEFLIYFQGNSAPDKSGLPSDRFSAERTGGSVSTLTIQRTQQEDSAVYLCASSLAAVTEAFFGQGTRLTVV.

This chain uses TRBV5-1 with TRBJ2-7, with D maybe TRBD1 (6 bases). Trimming removed 0 bases at V and 3 bases at J, with 10 bases between. Germline-derived CDR1 and CDR2 are SGHRS and YFSETQ. CDR3 size: 14 residues. The CDR3 protein is CASSLDGQNYEQYF. The DNA for the CDR3 is TGCGCCAGCAGCTTGGATGGACAGAACTACGAGCAGTACTTC.

V is TRBV28 and J is TRBJ2-7; D gene uncertain. The V end was cut by 6 bases, the J end by 2 bases, with 11 bases between. CDR1 is MDHEN and CDR2 is SYDVKM in the germline V gene. The CDR3 spans 13 residues. CDR3 residues: CASRLPGTYEQYF. The CDR3 DNA is TGTGCCAGCAGGCTGCCCGGTACCTACGAGCAGTACTTC.

The gene calls are TRBV2 and TRBJ2-7, with D perhaps TRBD2 (5 bases). The CDR3 length is 16 residues. Germline CDR1 and CDR2: SNHLY and FYNNEI. Trimming left V 6 bases short and J 0 bases short, with 18 bases between. CDR3 sequence reads: CASRAGRTPRSYEQYF. The CDR3 DNA is TGTGCCAGCAGGGCCGGAAGGACTCCTCGCTCCTACGAGCAGTACTTC. Combining the CDR3 with reference TRBV2 and TRBJ2-7 gives the whole variable domain EPEVTQTPSHQVTQMGQEVILRCVPISNHLYFYWYRQILGQKVEFLVSFYNNEISEKSEIFDDQFSVERPDGSNFTLKIRSTKLEDSAMYFCASRAGRTPRSYEQYFGPGTRLTVT.

This clone showed up many times. Different DNA sequences within this sample yield the same CDR3. The chain uses TRBV4-3 and TRBJ1-1; no definite D call. From germline, CDR1 is LGHNA and CDR2 YSLEER. Trimming shortened V by 2 bases and J by 1 base, and 5 bases separated the two germline ends. CDR3 size: 13 residues. The CDR3 is CASSQTQNTEAFF. The CDR3 nucleotides read TGCGCCAGCAGCCAAACACAGAACACTGAAGCTTTCTTT.

This clone was found once. This chain joins TRBV25-1 and TRBJ1-2; D not certain. Per germline, CDR1 MGHDK and CDR2 SYGVNS. The CDR3 covers 15 residues. Trimming took 0 bases from V and 2 from J, leaving 10 bases between them. The CDR3 region has the DNA TGTGCCAGCAGTGAATATGGAGCGGGAAACTATGGCTACACCTTC. It codes for CASSEYGAGNYGYTF.

This sequence joins TRBV3-1 (or the pseudogene TRBV3-2) and TRBJ2-7; 11 bases map to TRBD2. CDR3 length: 14 amino acids. V dropped 5 bases and J dropped 4; count of bases not matched to a gene: 4. Germline CDR1 reads LGHDT; CDR2 reads YNNKEL (reference sequence). CDR3: CASSTTSGVYEQYF. The DNA for the CDR3 is TGTGCCAGCAGCACGACTAGCGGGGTATACGAGCAGTACTTC.

This clone was seen once. The chain joins TRBV7-9 to TRBJ1-3; TRBD1 is a possible D gene (5 bases). The V end was cut by 2 bases, the J end by 2 bases, with 7 bases between. The V gene's germline CDR1 is SEHNR and CDR2 FQNEAQ (reference sequence). The CDR3 loop spans 14 amino acids. In DNA, the CDR3 is TGTGCCAGCAGCTTACAGGGTCCTGGAAACACCATATATTTT. This encodes CASSLQGPGNTIYF.

The V call is TRBV7-2, the J call TRBJ1-1, with D tentatively TRBD1 (5 bases). Trimming shortened V by 0 bases and J by 0 bases, and 11 bases separated the two germline ends. The germline V gene has CDR1 SGHTA and CDR2 FQGNSA. The CDR3 spans 16 residues. For the CDR3, the DNA is TGTGCCAGCAGCTTAGCATCCAGGGTCATGAACACTGAAGCTTTCTTT. Its translation is CASSLASRVMNTEAFF.

The CDR3 coding sequence is TGTGCCAGCAGTTTCAGCGGGAGCCTCGAGCAGTACTTC. It translates to CASSFSGSLEQYF. The chain uses TRBV6-2 or TRBV6-3 and TRBJ2-7; 8 bases match TRBD2. The germline CDR1 and CDR2 sequences are MNHEY and SVGEGT. The CDR3 length is 13 residues. The V segment lost 4 bases and the J segment 6 bases; nucleotides outside the gene matches: 5.

This clone was detected a few times. The rearrangement uses TRBV24-1 and TRBJ1-2; D remains ambiguous. Germline CDR1 is KGHDR and CDR2 is SFDVKD. With 1 base removed from V and 2 bases from J, the gap between germline ends came to 7 bases. The CDR3 spans 14 residues. The CDR3 sequence: CATSDFPGNYGYTF. Here the CDR3 DNA reads TGTGCCACCAGTGATTTTCCGGGGAACTATGGCTACACCTTC.

In this sample, this clone turned up a few times. The chain uses TRBV18 and TRBJ2-7; the D is unclear. Germline CDR1 is KGHSH and CDR2 is LQKENI. V lost 4 bases, J lost 0 bases, and 16 bases lay in between. The CDR3 is made up of 16 amino acids. This chain's CDR3 is CASSLAPRTDSYEQYF. The CDR3, as DNA: TGTGCCAGCTCACTAGCACCCCGAACGGACTCCTACGAGCAGTACTTC. The complete variable domain, with remaining parts taken from reference TRBV18 and TRBJ2-7, reads NAGVMQNPRHLVRRRGQEARLRCSPMKGHSHVYWYRQLPEEGLKFMVYLQKENIIDESGMPKERFSAEFPKEGPSILRIQQVVRGDSAAYFCASSLAPRTDSYEQYFGPGTRLTVT.

The CDR3 bases are TGTGCCAGCAGCCAATTGGGGGGAGAAGCTTTCTTT. Protein: CASSQLGGEAFF. The rearrangement uses TRBV3-1 (or the pseudogene TRBV3-2) and TRBJ1-1; a possible D gene is TRBD1 (5 bases). The V end was cut by 2 bases, the J end by 8 bases, with 9 bases between. Germline V gene lookup returns CDR1 LGHDT and CDR2 YNNKEL (reference sequence). This CDR3 has 12 amino acids.

The chain recombines TRBV7-8 with TRBJ2-2; 9 positions match TRBD2. J was trimmed by 7 bases and V by 4 bases; bases with no gene match: 7. CDR3 size: 15 residues. Per germline, CDR1 SGHVS and CDR2 FQNEAQ. The CDR3 reads CASSSGLALDGELFF. The CDR3 coding sequence is TGTGCCAGCAGCTCCGGACTAGCGCTCGACGGGGAGCTGTTTTTT.

CDR3 in amino acids: CASSQERSGFSGANVLTF. CDR3 DNA sequence: TGTGCCAGCAGCCAAGAGAGGTCAGGGTTCTCTGGGGCCAACGTCCTGACTTTC. The rearrangement joins TRBV3-1 (or the pseudogene TRBV3-2) to TRBJ2-6; D is possibly TRBD1 (5 bases). Between the trimmed V and J ends, which lost 0 bases and 0 bases, there was a span of 12 bases. Germline V gene data show CDR1 as LGHDT and CDR2 as YNNKEL (reference sequence). This CDR3 has 18 amino acids.

Worth noting for this clone: Distinct nucleotide sequences in the sample also encode this CDR3. The chain has TRBV6-5 and TRBJ1-5; D possibly corresponds to TRBD1 (5 bases). Trimming pared 0 bases from V and 9 bases from J, leaving 6 bases between. This CDR3 is built from 12 residues. Germline CDR1 and CDR2: MNHEY and SVGAGI. The CDR3 DNA is TGTGCCAGCAGTTACTCGGGGGGGCCCCAGCATTTT. It yields the protein CASSYSGGPQHF.

This clone has a handful of counts. The rearrangement links TRBV4-2 to TRBJ1-6; 9 bases map to TRBD1. The V and J ends lost 5 bases and 6 bases, in that order; junction bases with no gene match: 8. CDR3 size: 16 residues. Germline CDR1 reads LGHNA; CDR2 reads YNFKEQ. DNA for the CDR3: TGTGCCAGCAGCAAAGGGACAGGGTCGGGTAATTCACCCCTCCACTTT. As protein: CASSKGTGSGNSPLHF.

The rearrangement uses TRBV6-5 and TRBJ1-1, with D possibly being TRBD1 (6 bases). The CDR3 is 15 amino acids. Trimming shortened V by 5 bases and J by 1 base, and 14 bases separated the two germline ends. From germline, CDR1 is MNHEY and CDR2 SVGAGI. The chain's CDR3 is CASSTLPTGNTEAFF. The CDR3 coding sequence is TGTGCCAGCAGTACCCTCCCGACAGGGAACACTGAAGCTTTCTTT.

The chain recombines TRBV4-3 with TRBJ2-3, with D possibly matching TRBD2 (6 bases). Germline CDR1 and CDR2: LGHNA and YSLEER. This CDR3 is built from 14 residues. V dropped 1 base and J dropped 4 bases, with 9 bases sitting between them. The CDR3 sequence is CASSQVSGADTQYF. The CDR3 DNA reads TGCGCCAGCAGCCAAGTCTCGGGGGCAGATACGCAGTATTTT.